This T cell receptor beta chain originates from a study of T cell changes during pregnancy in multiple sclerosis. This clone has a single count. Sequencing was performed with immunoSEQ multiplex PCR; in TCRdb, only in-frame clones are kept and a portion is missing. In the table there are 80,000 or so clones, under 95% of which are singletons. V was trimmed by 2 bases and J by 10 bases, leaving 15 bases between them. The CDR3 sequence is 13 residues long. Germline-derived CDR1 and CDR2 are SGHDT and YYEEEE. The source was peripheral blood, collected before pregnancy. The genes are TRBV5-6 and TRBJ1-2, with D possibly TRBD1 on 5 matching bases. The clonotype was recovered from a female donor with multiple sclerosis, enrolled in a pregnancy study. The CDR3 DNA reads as TGTGCCAGCAGCTTCACAACCCAGGGCTCCTACACCTTC. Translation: CASSFTTQGSYTF.